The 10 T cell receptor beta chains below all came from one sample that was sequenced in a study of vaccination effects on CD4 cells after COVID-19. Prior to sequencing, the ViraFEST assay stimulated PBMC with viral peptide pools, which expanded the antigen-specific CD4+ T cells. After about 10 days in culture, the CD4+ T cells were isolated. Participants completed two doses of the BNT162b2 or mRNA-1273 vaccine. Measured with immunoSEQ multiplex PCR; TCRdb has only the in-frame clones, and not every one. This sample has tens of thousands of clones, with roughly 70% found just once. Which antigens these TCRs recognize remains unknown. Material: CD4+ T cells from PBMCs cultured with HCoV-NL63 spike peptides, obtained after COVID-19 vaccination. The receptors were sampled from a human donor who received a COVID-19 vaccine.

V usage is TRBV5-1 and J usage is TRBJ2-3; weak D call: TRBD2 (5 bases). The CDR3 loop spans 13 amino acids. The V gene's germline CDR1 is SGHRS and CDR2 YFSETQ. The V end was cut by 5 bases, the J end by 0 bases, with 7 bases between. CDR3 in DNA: TGCGCCAGCAGTGGCGGGAGCACAGATACGCAGTATTTT. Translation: CASSGGSTDTQYF.

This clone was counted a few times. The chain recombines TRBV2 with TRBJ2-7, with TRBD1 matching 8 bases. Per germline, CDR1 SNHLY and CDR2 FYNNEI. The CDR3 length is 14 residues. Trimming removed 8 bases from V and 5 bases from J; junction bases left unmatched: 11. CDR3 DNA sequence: TGTGCCAGCGGTCCGAGGACAGGGAGAAACGAGCAGTACTTC. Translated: CASGPRTGRNEQYF.

The CDR3 spells CASSQFVGFNEKLFF. CDR3 DNA: TGTGCCAGCAGCCAATTTGTTGGGTTCAATGAAAAACTGTTTTTT. This chain links TRBV3-1 (or the pseudogene TRBV3-2) with TRBJ1-4, with D hard to call. This CDR3 has 15 amino acids. Germline V lookup: CDR1 LGHDT, CDR2 YNNKEL (reference sequence). V was pared by 2 bases and J by 5 bases, with 12 bases between.

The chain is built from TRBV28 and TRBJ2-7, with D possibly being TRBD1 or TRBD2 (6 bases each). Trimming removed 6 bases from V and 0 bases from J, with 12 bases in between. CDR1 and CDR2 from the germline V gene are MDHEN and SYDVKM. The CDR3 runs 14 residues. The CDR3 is CASSQGGNSYEQYF. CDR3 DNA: TGTGCCAGCAGCCAAGGGGGGAACTCCTACGAGCAGTACTTC.

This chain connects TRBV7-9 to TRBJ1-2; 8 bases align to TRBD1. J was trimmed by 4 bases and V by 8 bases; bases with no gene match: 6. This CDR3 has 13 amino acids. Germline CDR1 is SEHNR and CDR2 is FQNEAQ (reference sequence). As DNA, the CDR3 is TGTGCCAGCCAGGATACAGGGGGCTATGGCTACACCTTC. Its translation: CASQDTGGYGYTF.

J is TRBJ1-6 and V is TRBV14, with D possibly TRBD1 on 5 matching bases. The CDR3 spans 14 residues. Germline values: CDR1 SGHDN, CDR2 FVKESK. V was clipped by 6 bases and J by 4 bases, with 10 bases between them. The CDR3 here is CASSGTSYNSPLHF. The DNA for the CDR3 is TGTGCCAGCAGTGGGACCAGTTATAATTCACCCCTCCACTTT.

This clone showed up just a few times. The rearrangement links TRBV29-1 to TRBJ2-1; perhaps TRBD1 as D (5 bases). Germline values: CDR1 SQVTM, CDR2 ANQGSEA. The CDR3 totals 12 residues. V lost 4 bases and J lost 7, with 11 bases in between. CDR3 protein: CSVGPAGNEQFF. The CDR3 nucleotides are TGCAGCGTTGGCCCGGCAGGGAATGAGCAGTTCTTC.

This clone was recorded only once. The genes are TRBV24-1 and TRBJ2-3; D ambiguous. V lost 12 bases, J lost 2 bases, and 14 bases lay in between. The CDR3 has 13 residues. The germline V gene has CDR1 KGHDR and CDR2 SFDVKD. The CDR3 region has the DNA TGTGCCTCTTCCGGGCCAAACACAGATACGCAGTATTTT. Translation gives CASSGPNTDTQYF.

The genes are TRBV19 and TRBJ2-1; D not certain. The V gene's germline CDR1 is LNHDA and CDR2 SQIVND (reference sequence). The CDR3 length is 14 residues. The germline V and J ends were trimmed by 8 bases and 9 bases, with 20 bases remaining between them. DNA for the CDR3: TGTGCCAGTGGCCAACAGACTTCCTTCGGTGAGCAGTTCTTC. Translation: CASGQQTSFGEQFF.

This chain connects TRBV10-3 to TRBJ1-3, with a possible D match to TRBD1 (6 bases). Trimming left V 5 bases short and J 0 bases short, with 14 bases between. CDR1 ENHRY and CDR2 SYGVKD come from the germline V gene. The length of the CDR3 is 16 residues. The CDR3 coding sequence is TGTGCCATCAGTCCTGGACAGTCAAGCTCTGGAAACACCATATATTTT. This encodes CAISPGQSSSGNTIYF.